The clone carrying this T cell receptor beta chain has just a few counts. Its antigen is still unknown. The data were taken from a study of T-cell memory formation after mild COVID-19. Broader study findings: Researchers report contracting CD4+ clones mostly in CM and EM, with CD8+ clones in EMRA.

Each CDR3 protein is one row after TCRdb ran MiXCR on the 5' RACE reads. In the table there are roughly 450,000 distinct CDR3 sequences, about 20% of which are singletons. V gave up 0 bases and J gave up 6 bases, with 18 bases separating them. The CDR3 consists of 17 residues. Germline loops: CDR1 LGHNA, CDR2 YSLEER. The clonotype was recovered from a man aged 18-30 years who had mild COVID-19 (a few samples of this study predate the infection). Cell type and time point are not known. The gene calls are TRBV4-3 and TRBJ2-1; D tentatively fits TRBD1 or TRBD2 (5 bases each). The sequenced sample was PBMCs or a T cell subset sorted from them (not recorded which). The CDR3 spells CASSQEEGEPLGNEQFF. The CDR3 DNA reads as TGCGCCAGCAGCCAAGAAGAAGGGGAGCCTCTCGGCAATGAGCAGTTCTTC.